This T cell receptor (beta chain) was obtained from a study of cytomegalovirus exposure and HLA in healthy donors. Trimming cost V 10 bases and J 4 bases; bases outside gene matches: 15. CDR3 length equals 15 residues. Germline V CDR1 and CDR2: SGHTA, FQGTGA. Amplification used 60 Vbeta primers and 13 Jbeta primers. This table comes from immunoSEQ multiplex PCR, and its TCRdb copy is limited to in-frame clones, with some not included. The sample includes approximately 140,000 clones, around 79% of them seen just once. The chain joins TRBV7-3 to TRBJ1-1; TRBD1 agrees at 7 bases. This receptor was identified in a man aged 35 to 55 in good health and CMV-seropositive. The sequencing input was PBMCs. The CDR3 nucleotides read TGTGCCACCGCCGCCCCTGGGACAGCCCTCACTGAAGCTTTCTTT. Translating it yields CATAAPGTALTEAFF.